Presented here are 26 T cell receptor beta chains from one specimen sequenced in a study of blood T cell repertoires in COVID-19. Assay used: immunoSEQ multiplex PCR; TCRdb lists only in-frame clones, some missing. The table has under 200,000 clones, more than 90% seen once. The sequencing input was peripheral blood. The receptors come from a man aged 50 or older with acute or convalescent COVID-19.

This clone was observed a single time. The CDR3 DNA sequence: TGTGCCAGCAGCTTAGAGGCGGCGGGAGCTTTCTTT. Translating it yields CASSLEAAGAFF. V usage is TRBV7-2 and J usage is TRBJ1-1, with D uncertain. Per the germline V gene, CDR1 is SGHTA and CDR2 is FQGNSA. The CDR3 totals 12 residues. The V and J ends lost 1 base and 10 bases respectively, with 10 bases between them.

Written as DNA, the CDR3 is TGTGCCAGCAGCCACCCGGGACTAGCGGGAAAGGGGCAGTTCTTC. It yields the protein CASSHPGLAGKGQFF. The chain combines TRBV3-1 (or the pseudogene TRBV3-2) with TRBJ2-1, with TRBD2 identical over 13 bases. V was pared by 3 bases and J by 12 bases, with 8 bases of the junction left unmatched. This CDR3 has 15 amino acids. Germline V gene data show CDR1 as LGHDT and CDR2 as YNNKEL (reference sequence).

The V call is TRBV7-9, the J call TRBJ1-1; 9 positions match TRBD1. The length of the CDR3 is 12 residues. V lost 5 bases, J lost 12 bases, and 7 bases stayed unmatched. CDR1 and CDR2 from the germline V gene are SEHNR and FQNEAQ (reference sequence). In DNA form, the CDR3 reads TGTGCCAGCAGCCCGACAGGGGGTAAAACTTTCTTT. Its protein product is CASSPTGGKTFF.

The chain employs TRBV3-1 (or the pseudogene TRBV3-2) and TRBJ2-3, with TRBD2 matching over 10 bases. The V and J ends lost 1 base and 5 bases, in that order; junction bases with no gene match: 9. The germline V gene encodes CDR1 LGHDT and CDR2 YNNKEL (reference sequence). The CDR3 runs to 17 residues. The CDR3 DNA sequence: TGTGCCAGCAGCCAAGGGGAACTAGCGGGGTTTGTAGATACGCAGTATTTT. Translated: CASSQGELAGFVDTQYF.

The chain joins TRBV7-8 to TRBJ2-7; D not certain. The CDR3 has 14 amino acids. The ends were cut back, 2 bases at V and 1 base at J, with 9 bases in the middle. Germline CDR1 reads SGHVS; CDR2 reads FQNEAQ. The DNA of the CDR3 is TGTGCCAGCAGCTTAAATGTCGGTTCCTACGAGCAGTACGTC. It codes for CASSLNVGSYEQYV.

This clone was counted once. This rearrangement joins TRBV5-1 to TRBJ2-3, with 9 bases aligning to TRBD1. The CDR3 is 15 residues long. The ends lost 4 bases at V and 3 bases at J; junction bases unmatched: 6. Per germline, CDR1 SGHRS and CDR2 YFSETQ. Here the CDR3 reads CASSQDRGTTDTQYF. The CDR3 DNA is TGCGCCAGCAGCCAGGACAGGGGAACGACAGATACGCAGTATTTT. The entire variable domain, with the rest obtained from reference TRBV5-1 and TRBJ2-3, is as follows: KAGVTQTPRYLIKTRGQQVTLSCSPISGHRSVSWYQQTPGQGLQFLFEYFSETQRNKGNFPGRFSGRQFSNSRSEMNVSTLELGDSALYLCASSQDRGTTDTQYFGPGTRLTVL.

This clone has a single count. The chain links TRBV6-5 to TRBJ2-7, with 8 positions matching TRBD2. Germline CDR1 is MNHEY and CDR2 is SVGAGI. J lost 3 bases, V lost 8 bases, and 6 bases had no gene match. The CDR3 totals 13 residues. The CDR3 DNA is TGTGCCAGCGAAACGGGGGGGCGCTACGAGCAGTACGTC. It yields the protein CASETGGRYEQYV.

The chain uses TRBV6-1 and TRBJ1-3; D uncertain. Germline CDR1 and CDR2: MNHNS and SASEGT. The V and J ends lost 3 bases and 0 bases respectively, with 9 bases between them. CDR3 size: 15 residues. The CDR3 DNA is TGTGCCAGCAGTGAGTGGCAGAACTCTGGAAACACCATATATTTT. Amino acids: CASSEWQNSGNTIYF.

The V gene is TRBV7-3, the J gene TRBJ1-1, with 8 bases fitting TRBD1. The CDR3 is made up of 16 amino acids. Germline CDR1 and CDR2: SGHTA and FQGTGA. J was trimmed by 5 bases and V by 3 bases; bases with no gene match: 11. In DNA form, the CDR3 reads TGTGCCAGCAGCTTCTTTCCTACAGGGACAGGTACTGAAGCTTTCTTT. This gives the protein CASSFFPTGTGTEAFF.

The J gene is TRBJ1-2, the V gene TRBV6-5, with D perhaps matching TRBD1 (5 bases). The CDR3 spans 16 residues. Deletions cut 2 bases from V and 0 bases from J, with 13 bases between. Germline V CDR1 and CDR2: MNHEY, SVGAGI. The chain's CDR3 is CASSYQGGRANYGYTF. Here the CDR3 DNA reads TGTGCCAGCAGTTACCAGGGCGGCAGAGCTAACTATGGCTACACCTTC.

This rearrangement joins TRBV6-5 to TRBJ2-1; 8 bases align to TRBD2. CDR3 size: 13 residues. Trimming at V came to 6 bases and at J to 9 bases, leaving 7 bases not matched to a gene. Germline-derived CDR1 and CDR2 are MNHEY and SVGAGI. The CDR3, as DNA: TGTGCCAGCAGCCCGGGGGGGGGAAGTGAGCAGTTCTTC. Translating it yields CASSPGGGSEQFF.

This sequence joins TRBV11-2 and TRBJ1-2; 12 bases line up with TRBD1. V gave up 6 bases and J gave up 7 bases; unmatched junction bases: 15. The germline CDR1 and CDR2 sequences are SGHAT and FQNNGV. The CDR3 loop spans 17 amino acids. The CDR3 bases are TGTGCCAGCAGGCCGGTCGGATCAGGGACAGGGGGCGGTGGCTACACCTTC. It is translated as CASRPVGSGTGGGGYTF.

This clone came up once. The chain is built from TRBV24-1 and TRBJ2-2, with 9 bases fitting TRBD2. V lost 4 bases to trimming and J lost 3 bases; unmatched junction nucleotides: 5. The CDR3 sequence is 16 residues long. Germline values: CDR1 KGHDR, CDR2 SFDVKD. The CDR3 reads CATSDPTSGDTGELFF. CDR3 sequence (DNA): TGTGCCACCAGTGACCCGACTAGCGGAGACACCGGGGAGCTGTTTTTT.

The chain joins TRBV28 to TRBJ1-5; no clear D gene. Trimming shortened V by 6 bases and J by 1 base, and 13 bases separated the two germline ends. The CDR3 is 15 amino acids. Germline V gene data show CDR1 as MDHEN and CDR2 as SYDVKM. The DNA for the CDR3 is TGTGCCAGCAGCCCCCCGCGTGCGAGCAATCAGCCCCAGCATTTT. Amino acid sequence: CASSPPRASNQPQHF. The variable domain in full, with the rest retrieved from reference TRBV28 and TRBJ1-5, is DVKVTQSSRYLVKRTGEKVFLECVQDMDHENMFWYRQDPGLGLRLIYFSYDVKMKEKGDIPEGYSVSREKKERFSLILESASTNQTSMYLCASSPPRASNQPQHFGDGTRLSIL.

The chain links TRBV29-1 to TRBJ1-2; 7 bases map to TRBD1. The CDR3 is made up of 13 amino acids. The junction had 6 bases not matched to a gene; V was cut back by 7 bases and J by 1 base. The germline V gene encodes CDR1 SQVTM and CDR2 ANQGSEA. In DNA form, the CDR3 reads TGCAGCGCTAGGGACAGACTTAACTATGGCTACACCTTC. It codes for CSARDRLNYGYTF.

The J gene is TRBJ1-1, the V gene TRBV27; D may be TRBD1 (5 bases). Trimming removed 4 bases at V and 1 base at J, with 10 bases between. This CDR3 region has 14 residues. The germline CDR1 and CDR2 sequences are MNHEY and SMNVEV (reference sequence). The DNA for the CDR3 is TGTGCCAGCAGTTCGGGACTTTGGAACACTGAAGCTTTCTTT. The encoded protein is CASSSGLWNTEAFF.

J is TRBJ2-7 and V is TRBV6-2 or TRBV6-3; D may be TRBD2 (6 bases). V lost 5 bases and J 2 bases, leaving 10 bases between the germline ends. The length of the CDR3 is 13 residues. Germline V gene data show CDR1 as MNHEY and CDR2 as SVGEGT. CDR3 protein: CASSGLQAYEQYF. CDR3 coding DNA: TGTGCCAGCAGTGGACTACAAGCCTACGAGCAGTACTTC.

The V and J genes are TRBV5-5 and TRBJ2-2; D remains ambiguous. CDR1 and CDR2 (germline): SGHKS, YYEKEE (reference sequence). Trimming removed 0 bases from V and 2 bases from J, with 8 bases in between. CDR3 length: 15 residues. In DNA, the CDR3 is TGTGCCAGCAGCTTGGGACCGACTAACACCGGGGAGCTGTTTTTT. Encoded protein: CASSLGPTNTGELFF.

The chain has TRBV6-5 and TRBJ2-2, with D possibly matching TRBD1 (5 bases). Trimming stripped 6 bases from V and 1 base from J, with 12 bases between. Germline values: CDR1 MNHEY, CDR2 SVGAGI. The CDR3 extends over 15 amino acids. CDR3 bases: TGTGCCAGCAGCAGACAGCCCTTGAACACCGGGGAGCTGTTTTTT. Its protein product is CASSRQPLNTGELFF.

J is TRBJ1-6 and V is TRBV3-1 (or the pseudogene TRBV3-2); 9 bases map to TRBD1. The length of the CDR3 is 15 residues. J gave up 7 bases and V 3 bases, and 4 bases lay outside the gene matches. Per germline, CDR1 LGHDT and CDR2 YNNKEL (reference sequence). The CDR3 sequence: CASSHRDRENSPLHF. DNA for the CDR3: TGTGCCAGCAGCCACCGGGACAGGGAGAATTCACCCCTCCACTTT.

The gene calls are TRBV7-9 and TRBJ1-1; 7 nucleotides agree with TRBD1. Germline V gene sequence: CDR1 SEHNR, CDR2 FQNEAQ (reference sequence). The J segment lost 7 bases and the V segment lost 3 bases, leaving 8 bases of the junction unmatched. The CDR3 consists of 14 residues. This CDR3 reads CASSLGEQGNEAFF. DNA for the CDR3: TGTGCCAGCAGCTTGGGGGAACAGGGGAATGAAGCTTTCTTT.

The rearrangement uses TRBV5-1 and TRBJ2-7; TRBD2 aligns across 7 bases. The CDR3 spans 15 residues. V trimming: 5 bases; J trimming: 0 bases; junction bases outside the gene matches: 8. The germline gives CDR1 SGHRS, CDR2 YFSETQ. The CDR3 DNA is TGCGCCAGCAGTTCGGGGGGTGGGCCCTCCTACGAGCAGTACTTC. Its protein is CASSSGGGPSYEQYF.

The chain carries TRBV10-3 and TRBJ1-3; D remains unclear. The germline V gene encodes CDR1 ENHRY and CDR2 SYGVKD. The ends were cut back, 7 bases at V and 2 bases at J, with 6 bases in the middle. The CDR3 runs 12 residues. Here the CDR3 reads CAITLTGNTIYF. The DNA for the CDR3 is TGTGCCATCACCCTAACTGGAAACACCATATATTTT.

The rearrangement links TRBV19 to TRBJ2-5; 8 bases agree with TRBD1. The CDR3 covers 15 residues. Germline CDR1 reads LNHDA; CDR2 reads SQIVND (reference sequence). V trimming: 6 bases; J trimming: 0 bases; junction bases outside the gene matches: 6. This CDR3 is CASSSGQANQETQYF. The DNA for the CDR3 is TGTGCCAGTAGCTCGGGACAGGCAAACCAAGAGACCCAGTACTTC.

The CDR3 region is CASSPAAGATAEQFF. CDR3 DNA: TGTGCCAGCAGCCCCGCGGCGGGGGCGACAGCGGAGCAGTTCTTC. The chain employs TRBV7-2 and TRBJ2-1; a weak D match, TRBD2 (7 bases). Trimming cost V 5 bases and J 10 bases, with 21 bases left between them. From germline, CDR1 is SGHTA and CDR2 FQGNSA. The CDR3 loop spans 15 amino acids.

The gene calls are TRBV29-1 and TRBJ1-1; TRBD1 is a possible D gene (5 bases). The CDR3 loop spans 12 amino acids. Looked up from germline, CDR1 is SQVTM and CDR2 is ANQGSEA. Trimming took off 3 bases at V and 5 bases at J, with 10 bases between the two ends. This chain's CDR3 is CSVDRGSTEAFF. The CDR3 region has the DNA TGCAGCGTTGATCGGGGGTCTACTGAAGCTTTCTTT.